This TCR beta chain was profiled in a study of blood T cell repertoires in COVID-19 (TCRdb year 2020). Broadly, across the study: Recovered participants in ImmuneRACE Cohort 3 were defined as having two consecutive negative NP/OP PCR tests, clearance from a healthcare professional, or resolution of symptoms. The collaborator samples originated in the United States, Italy and Spain and spanned the acute and convalescent phases of COVID-19. The material from the prospective study consisted of cDNA or gDNA derived from T cells, B-cell-depleted T cells, or PBMCs. The dataset comprised deeply sampled blood TCRbeta repertoires from subjects exposed to, actively infected with, or recovered from COVID-19. The repertoires were released in a freely available public database meant as a resource for research on the immune response to SARS-CoV-2. Samples came from the ongoing ImmuneRACE study (first 160 participants) plus 1,254 subjects from 6 global collaborators. Nearly every sample came with metadata listing a de-identified subject ID, COVID-19 status, age in years and sex. Where available, HLA class I and class II types were obtained from metadata supplied by the sample provider rather than from assay-based typing.

Participants in the prospective study were enrolled through a virtual design, were aged about 18 to 100 years, and lived in under 25 United States geographic areas. In the prospective study, participants were assigned to cohorts based on the clinical history participants reported in a screening survey and a study questionnaire. Mobile phlebotomists in the prospective study collected whole blood, serum and a nasopharyngeal or oropharyngeal swab from every participant. Participants in the prospective study had the option to provide additional blood draws and questionnaires over a 2-month period. Before DNA extraction, blood samples from the prospective study were shipped at room temperature or frozen. Overall study results and their limits: The amount of clinical and demographic metadata varied by source and participant and was provided uncurated.

The CDR3 has 14 amino acids, counting the end cysteine and phenylalanine. The only DNA kept is the CDR3, 42 bases in frame from the first base. CDR1 and CDR2 were assigned from the germline V gene (reference sequence) as SGHNT and YYREEE. Trimming removed 1 base from V and 4 bases from J, leaving 11 bases between the germline ends. A word on this clone: The specificity of this receptor is unknown. No per-base quality is available; no much larger clone lies one base away.

TCRbeta CDR3 regions were amplified from genomic DNA using the immunoSEQ Assay, a bias-controlled multiplex PCR. Per the authors' processing: The number of nucleated cells in each sample was estimated by amplification of reference gene primers within the assay. To quantify the absolute abundance of each unique TCRbeta CDR3 rearrangement, sequence reads were collapsed and filtered. Productive Simpson clonality was computed per sample as the square root of Simpson's diversity index over productive rearrangements. The table was pulled from immuneACCESS by TCRdb, which kept in-frame rearrangements only. Such tables lose some clones; where checked, under half of the loss comes from unresolved V genes, and the rest has no known cause. V and J calls plus clone size are reproduced from that table; the DNA served to infer D and trimming. This sample comprises roughly 340,000 clones, about 90% of them detected only once. The ten largest clones represent 1.5% to 2% of the sample.

This TCR was sampled from a middle-aged man in a cohort exposed to, infected with or recovered from COVID-19 (not recorded which). The chain is assembled from TRBV5-4 and TRBJ1-2; a tentative D call is TRBD1 (6 bases match). The sequencing input was PBMCs or T cells enriched from blood (not recorded which). The CDR3 here reads CASSLIGGAYGYTF. The sequenced DNA is TGTGCCAGCAGCTTGATTGGGGGCGCCTATGGCTACACCTTC.